The T cell receptor beta chain under discussion was sequenced for a study of cytomegalovirus exposure and HLA in healthy donors. General study points: With high specificity and sensitivity, the classifier reportedly diagnosed cytomegalovirus status. In most subjects, TCR beta sequences reportedly gave accurate predictions of HLA-A and HLA-B alleles.

Trimming shortened V by 3 bases and J by 1 base, and 11 bases separated the two germline ends. This CDR3 region has 15 residues. Germline CDR1 is LNHDA and CDR2 is SQIVND (reference sequence). The PCR ran on 60 Vbeta and 13 Jbeta primers. Sequencing used immunoSEQ multiplex PCR; TCRdb keeps in-frame clones, though not all of them. The sample holds 60,000 to 90,000 clones, 65% to 75% seen once. Turning to this clone: Its antigen is currently unknown.

This clonotype originated in a middle-aged man in good health and CMV-seropositive. The chain recombines TRBV19 with TRBJ2-3; D possibly corresponds to TRBD1 (6 bases). Sequenced material: PBMCs. The CDR3 DNA sequence: TGTGCCAGTAGTATCTCGTCAGGGGGCACAGATACGCAGTATTTT. Residues: CASSISSGGTDTQYF.